The clone carrying this TCR beta chain was recorded a few times. Its target is unknown. The data were taken from a study of PD-1 blockade in classical Hodgkin lymphoma. Study results and caveats: TCR diversity in CD4+, not CD8+, cells rose significantly by C4D1.

V gave up 4 bases and J gave up 11 bases, with 9 bases separating them. Germline values: CDR1 SGHDN, CDR2 FVKESK. The CDR3 is 12 residues long. Sequenced by immunoSEQ multiplex PCR; TCRdb stores in-frame clones only, minus some. The sample carries approximately 65,000 clones, under 95% recorded once. Time point defined: cycle 4 day 1 (C4D1), after 6 weeks of nivolumab. Exposure to brentuximab vedotin varied, and each patient had relapsed following autologous stem cell transplantation. The receptor comes from a human donor with classical Hodgkin lymphoma. Sequenced here: peripheral blood mononuclear cells (PBMCs), sampled before the fourth cycle of nivolumab. This sequence joins TRBV14 and TRBJ1-6, with D unresolved. DNA of the CDR3: TGTGCCAGCAGCCCCAAAGGTCCACCCCTCCACTTT. It yields the protein CASSPKGPPLHF.